This T cell receptor (beta chain) was documented in a study of regulatory T cells in long-lasting Graves disease. This CDR3 comprises 14 residues. Germline V gene data show CDR1 as LNHDA and CDR2 as SQIVND (reference sequence). V was pared by 8 bases and J by 3 bases, with 16 bases between. Building the TCR beta libraries relied on iRepertoire HTBI primers, and CDR3 regions underwent Arm-PCR. MiXCR was run by TCRdb on the multiplex PCR reads, yielding one entry per CDR3 protein. The data show 440,000 or so distinct CDR3 sequences, about 17% seen once. Details on this clonotype: The antigen is unknown.

The study, taken as a whole, reports: The sample size was small, and this may have reduced accuracy.

Time point reported: newly diagnosed GD, antithyroid drugs for less than 3 months. PBMC RNA was the source of the TCR library. The sample also formed part of further work on T cells in Graves' hyperthyroidism and ophthalmopathy. In that study: Exclusion of patients followed from uncontrolled infection, other autoimmune disease, pregnancy or lactation.

The sequences come from peripheral blood mononuclear cells (PBMCs), collected at new diagnosis, from a patient treated with antithyroid drugs. The TCR sequence derives from a woman aged 25 to 39 with Graves disease. The chain combines TRBV19 with TRBJ1-2; a possible D gene is TRBD1 (5 bases). CDR3 residues: CASEIPGTDYGYTF. CDR3 nucleotides: TGTGCCAGTGAAATTCCCGGGACTGACTATGGCTACACCTTC. The full variable domain, in which reference TRBV19 and TRBJ1-2 provide the parts outside the CDR3, is DGGITQSPKYLFRKEGQNVTLSCEQNLNHDAMYWYRQDPGQGLRLIYYSQIVNDFQKGDIAEGYSVSREKKESFPLTVTSAQKNPTAFYLCASEIPGTDYGYTFGSGTRLTVV.